Given below is one T cell receptor (beta chain) in context. The antigen is undetermined. A read error may produce the germline difference seen at one junction end. Clones were read by immunoSEQ multiplex PCR, and TCRdb kept only the in-frame ones, dropping some. The sample lists roughly 250,000 clones, around 85% seen once, with around 1.3% in the top ten. This CDR3 comprises 13 residues. Germline V gene lookup returns CDR1 SSHAT and CDR2 FNYEAQ (reference sequence). This specimen belongs to a study of cytomegalovirus exposure and HLA in healthy donors. Study-level findings and limits: A list of 150 or so TCR beta chains associated with cytomegalovirus was given. Specific recognition of CMV antigens was confirmed in vitro for a few chains (all CMV-associated). The classifier, whose performance was assessed in both the original and validation cohorts, reportedly diagnosed cytomegalovirus status with high specificity and sensitivity.

The sequencing input was PBMCs. The receptor's source is a woman in her twenties or thirties in good health and CMV-seropositive. This chain links TRBV7-7 with TRBJ2-7; D not certain. CDR3 sequence: CASSHSPSYEQYF. In DNA, the CDR3 is TGTGCTAGCAGCCACTCCCCGAGTTACGAGCAGTACTTC.